This TCR beta chain was captured in a study of T cell responses to AZD1222 COVID-19 vaccine. Findings of the study overall: Nearly half of spike-specific TCRs reportedly target variant regions that are unmutated in the B.1.351 and B.1.1.7 variants. Most donors were white British, females outnumbered males, and clonal diversity was possibly underestimated. Across the whole spike, CD4 TCRs peaked at regions 160-218 and 743-854.

The method was immunoSEQ multiplex PCR; TCRdb's version includes in-frame clones alone and lacks a portion of them. The sample includes about 140,000 clones, about 86% seen only once; the top ten take under 3.5%. Trimming cost V 1 base and J 9 bases; bases outside gene matches: 5. CDR1 and CDR2 from the germline V gene are SGHDN and FVKESK. The CDR3 sequence is 14 residues long. This clone has just one count. The antigen is undetermined. This material consisted of peripheral blood, taken on day 0 of AZD1222 vaccination. The V call is TRBV14, the J call TRBJ2-1, with TRBD2 matching 8 bases. The sequence was obtained from an adult in good health. The CDR3 reads CASSQAAGASEQFF. CDR3 DNA sequence: TGTGCCAGCAGCCAAGCAGCGGGGGCTAGTGAGCAGTTCTTC.